One sample yielded the 10 T cell receptor beta chains listed below, sequenced in a study of T cells after posttransplantation cyclophosphamide. Cyclophosphamide on days +3 and +4 followed busulfan-fludarabine conditioning and a marrow graft. Assay used: immunoSEQ multiplex PCR; TCRdb lists only in-frame clones, some missing. Of some 9,700 clones listed, around 84% were seen once; the top ten hold about 15%. Sample: PBMCs, taken about 1,900 days after a stem cell transplant with posttransplant cyclophosphamide. The origin of the receptors is a female patient aged 35-55 years who received an allogeneic stem cell transplant from a related donor, was CMV-positive, and had no GVHD. Some T cells may trace back to the graft donor.

V is TRBV19 and J is TRBJ1-1; D is undetermined. Trimming stripped 3 bases from V and 7 bases from J, with 6 bases between. The CDR3 covers 11 residues. The germline V gene has CDR1 LNHDA and CDR2 SQIVND (reference sequence). The CDR3 sequence is CASSIFYEAFF. CDR3 nucleotide sequence: TGTGCCAGTAGTATTTTTTATGAAGCTTTCTTT.

The gene calls are TRBV19 and TRBJ2-7, with 12 bases identical to TRBD1. The CDR3 loop spans 15 amino acids. Germline loops: CDR1 LNHDA, CDR2 SQIVND (reference sequence). With 1 base clipped from V and 5 bases from J, the junction kept 3 bases outside the gene matches. The CDR3 DNA sequence: TGTGCCAGTAGTATAGGGGACAGGGGGCGCGACGAGCAGTACTTC. Encoded protein: CASSIGDRGRDEQYF.

The chain joins TRBV7-2 to TRBJ2-7, with 8 bases identical to TRBD1. The CDR3 totals 13 residues. Trimming cost V 5 bases and J 7 bases; bases outside gene matches: 7. In germline, CDR1 is SGHTA, CDR2 FQGNSA. The CDR3 region is CASSRTGQGEQYF. In nucleotides, the CDR3 is TGTGCCAGCAGCAGGACAGGGCAGGGGGAGCAGTACTTC.

A few counts support this clone. The V and J genes are TRBV5-6 and TRBJ1-1, with D uncertain. Germline CDR1 and CDR2: SGHDT and YYEEEE. The V gene lost 0 bases and the J gene lost 10 bases, with 10 bases spanning the gap. The CDR3 is 12 amino acids. The CDR3 bases are TGTGCCAGCAGCTTGGGCAGCCGGAGAGCTTTCTTT. Residues: CASSLGSRRAFF.

The rearrangement links TRBV4-1 to TRBJ1-1; D is possibly TRBD1 (6 bases). Trimming took off 4 bases at V and 4 bases at J, with 16 bases between the two ends. The CDR3 length is 15 residues. CDR1 and CDR2 from the germline V gene are MGHRA and YSYEKL. The CDR3 is CASSPTGRGSTEAFF. The CDR3 DNA reads as TGCGCCAGCAGCCCCACAGGGAGAGGGAGCACTGAAGCTTTCTTT.

The count of this clone is one. This chain uses TRBV27 with TRBJ2-3; 8 bases agree with TRBD2. Germline V lookup: CDR1 MNHEY, CDR2 SMNVEV (reference sequence). This CDR3 is 16 amino acids long. J lost 4 bases, V lost 3 bases, and 9 bases had no gene match. The DNA of the CDR3 is TGTGCCAGCAGTTTGGGATTAGGACTAGCAGCAGATACGCAGTATTTT. Translation: CASSLGLGLAADTQYF.

The chain combines TRBV6-6 with TRBJ1-2; 9 bases align to TRBD1. This CDR3 has 15 residues. V lost 6 bases and J lost 8; bases outside the gene matches: 13. The germline gives CDR1 MNHNY, CDR2 SVGAGI (reference sequence). The CDR3 is CASSSRGTGLLGYTF. The CDR3 coding sequence is TGTGCCAGCAGCTCTCGAGGGACAGGGCTTTTAGGCTACACCTTC.

The chain employs TRBV19 and TRBJ2-4, with D possibly being TRBD1 (5 bases). Looked up from germline, CDR1 is LNHDA and CDR2 is SQIVND (reference sequence). V was trimmed by 6 bases and J by 8 bases, leaving 17 bases between them. The length of the CDR3 is 14 residues. This chain's CDR3 is CASSTKGFTDIQYF. The CDR3 coding sequence is TGTGCCAGTAGCACTAAGGGGTTTACAGACATTCAGTACTTC.

This sequence joins TRBV28 and TRBJ2-2, with a weak D call TRBD1 (6 bases). The CDR3 contains 14 residues. Germline loops: CDR1 MDHEN, CDR2 SYDVKM. V gave up 5 bases and J gave up 1 base, with 8 bases separating them. The CDR3, as DNA: TGTGCCAGCAGTCAGACAGGGAACACCGGGGAGCTGTTTTTT. Its protein product is CASSQTGNTGELFF.

This chain links TRBV29-1 with TRBJ2-7; 10 nucleotides line up with TRBD2. CDR3 length: 13 amino acids. Germline CDR1 SQVTM, CDR2 ANQGSEA. The V and J ends lost 8 bases and 7 bases, in that order; junction bases with no gene match: 11. CDR3 in amino acids: CSTSGTSVDEQYF. In DNA form, the CDR3 reads TGCAGCACATCCGGGACTAGCGTCGATGAGCAGTACTTC.